These 24 T cell receptor beta chains originate from one sample sequenced in a study of T cells after posttransplantation cyclophosphamide. The assay was immunoSEQ multiplex PCR, and TCRdb's table has in-frame clones only and misses some. The sample lists roughly 30,000 clones; around nine tenths were seen once. The sample was PBMCs. These receptors were taken from a woman in her thirties or forties with a blood cancer, CMV-positive, and with a related stem cell donor.

The J gene is TRBJ2-4, the V gene TRBV6-1; D ambiguous. V dropped 2 bases and J dropped 7 bases, with 9 bases sitting between them. Germline CDR1 is MNHNS and CDR2 is SASEGT. The CDR3 spans 13 residues. The CDR3 region is CASSESLSNIQYF. CDR3 coding DNA: TGTGCCAGCAGTGAAAGTCTTAGTAACATTCAGTACTTC.

The chain is built from TRBV6-5 and TRBJ1-5; D may be TRBD1 (5 bases). CDR1 is MNHEY, CDR2 SVGAGI, per germline. V gave up 6 bases and J gave up 2 bases, with 14 bases separating them. The CDR3 sequence is 15 residues long. This chain's CDR3 is CASRDYQGGNQPQHF. The CDR3 bases are TGTGCCAGCAGGGACTACCAGGGAGGCAATCAGCCCCAGCATTTT.

The J gene is TRBJ1-3, the V gene TRBV5-1, with TRBD1 identical over 7 bases. This CDR3 has 16 amino acids. Germline CDR1 is SGHRS and CDR2 is YFSETQ. J gave up 6 bases and V 4 bases, and 13 bases lay outside the gene matches. The CDR3 coding sequence is TGCGCCAGCAGCGCGAACCCGGGACAGATGAAAAACACCATATATTTT. Residues: CASSANPGQMKNTIYF.

The CDR3 DNA reads TGTGCCAGCAGCTCCGCGGAGCTCTACGAGCAGTACTTC. Amino acids: CASSSAELYEQYF. The genes are TRBV9 and TRBJ2-7; D is unclear. Trimming left V 4 bases short and J 3 bases short, with 11 bases between. CDR1 and CDR2 from the germline V gene are SGDLS and YYNGEE. CDR3 length: 13 residues.

The chain couples TRBV13 to TRBJ2-6; 11 positions match TRBD1. This CDR3 contains 18 residues. Germline CDR1 PRHDT, CDR2 FYEKMQ (reference sequence). Germline trimming cut 5 bases from V and 4 bases from J; bases unmatched to any gene: 10. For the CDR3, the DNA is TGTGCCAGCAGCACCCGGACAGGGGGCAATTTCGGGGCCAACGTCCTGACTTTC. Amino acid sequence: CASSTRTGGNFGANVLTF.

V usage is TRBV19 and J usage is TRBJ1-1, with TRBD1 as a possible D gene (5 bases). Germline lookup yields CDR1 LNHDA and CDR2 SQIVND (reference sequence). CDR3 size: 13 residues. Trimming pared 5 bases from V and 1 base from J, leaving 8 bases between. As DNA, the CDR3 is TGTGCCAGTAGTCACCAGGGGAACACTGAAGCTTTCTTT. As protein: CASSHQGNTEAFF. The full variable domain, completed using reference TRBV19 and TRBJ1-1, is DGGITQSPKYLFRKEGQNVTLSCEQNLNHDAMYWYRQDPGQGLRLIYYSQIVNDFQKGDIAEGYSVSREKKESFPLTVTSAQKNPTAFYLCASSHQGNTEAFFGQGTRLTVV.

There are a few counts of this clone. The chain uses TRBV29-1 and TRBJ1-2; possibly TRBD1 for D (5 bases). The CDR3 is 12 residues long. Germline CDR1 SQVTM, CDR2 ANQGSEA. Between the trimmed V and J ends, which lost 3 bases and 5 bases, there was a span of 10 bases. The CDR3 here is CSVDYQGYGYTF. The CDR3 DNA is TGCAGCGTTGATTACCAGGGTTATGGCTACACCTTC.

The rearrangement joins TRBV5-4 to TRBJ2-7; TRBD1 matches 10 bases. The ends lost 3 bases at V and 3 bases at J; junction bases unmatched: 6. This CDR3 region has 15 residues. CDR1 and CDR2 from the germline V gene are SGHNT and YYREEE (reference sequence). CDR3 in amino acids: CASSSDRGRDYEQYF. The CDR3 DNA reads as TGTGCCAGCAGCTCCGACAGGGGGCGAGACTACGAGCAGTACTTC. Supplemented by reference TRBV5-4 and TRBJ2-7, the full variable domain reads ETGVTQSPTHLIKTRGQQVTLRCSSQSGHNTVSWYQQALGQGPQFIFQYYREEENGRGNFPPRFSGLQFPNYSSELNVNALELDDSALYLCASSSDRGRDYEQYFGPGTRLTVT.

This chain uses TRBV2 with TRBJ2-7, with a weak D call TRBD1 (5 bases). The V end was cut by 2 bases, the J end by 11 bases, with 13 bases between. Per germline, CDR1 SNHLY and CDR2 FYNNEI. The CDR3 is 12 residues long. CDR3: CASSETGREEYF. As DNA, the CDR3 is TGTGCCAGCAGTGAAACAGGAAGAGAAGAGTACTTC.

V usage is TRBV5-5 and J usage is TRBJ1-5; D call uncertain. The V and J ends lost 2 bases and 6 bases respectively, with 9 bases between them. Germline CDR1 and CDR2: SGHKS and YYEKEE (reference sequence). CDR3 size: 13 residues. CDR3 coding DNA: TGTGCCAGCAGCTTTAGTCCCATTCAGCCCCAGCATTTT. Its protein is CASSFSPIQPQHF.

This chain links TRBV7-2 with TRBJ1-5, with no clear D. V lost 5 bases and J 0 bases, leaving 5 bases between the germline ends. Germline-derived CDR1 and CDR2 are SGHTA and FQGNSA. The CDR3 length is 13 residues. CDR3 nucleotides: TGTGCCAGCAGCCTTAATAGCAATCAGCCCCAGCATTTT. Amino acid sequence: CASSLNSNQPQHF.

The chain joins TRBV4-1 to TRBJ1-2, with 7 nucleotides matching TRBD1. Germline CDR1 is MGHRA and CDR2 is YSYEKL. The length of the CDR3 is 15 residues. The V and J ends lost 0 bases and 4 bases, in that order; junction bases with no gene match: 5. CDR3 in DNA: TGCGCCAGCAGCCAAGAGCAGGGGGTACTCTATGGCTACACCTTC. It is translated as CASSQEQGVLYGYTF.

The V and J genes are TRBV7-9 and TRBJ2-7; a weak D match, TRBD1 (6 bases). The CDR3 is made up of 16 amino acids. V was clipped by 5 bases and J by 1 base, with 18 bases between them. Germline V gene sequence: CDR1 SEHNR, CDR2 FQNEAQ (reference sequence). CDR3 sequence: CASSPGRGGTSYEQYF. The DNA for the CDR3 is TGTGCCAGCAGCCCCGGCCGAGGGGGAACTTCCTACGAGCAGTACTTC. Supplemented by reference TRBV7-9 and TRBJ2-7, the full variable domain reads DTGVSQNPRHKITKRGQNVTFRCDPISEHNRLYWYRQTLGQGPEFLTYFQNEAQLEKSRLLSDRFSAERPKGSFSTLEIQRTEQGDSAMYLCASSPGRGGTSYEQYFGPGTRLTVT.

The J gene is TRBJ2-3, the V gene TRBV6-5, with D possibly being TRBD2 (5 bases). V lost 0 bases, J lost 9 bases, and 10 bases lay in between. Germline V lookup: CDR1 MNHEY, CDR2 SVGAGI. The CDR3 length is 13 residues. The CDR3 is CASSYSSEGTQYF. The CDR3 coding sequence is TGTGCCAGCAGTTACTCAAGCGAGGGCACGCAGTATTTT.

The chain employs TRBV5-4 and TRBJ1-4, with 10 nucleotides matching TRBD1. Per the germline V gene, CDR1 is SGHNT and CDR2 is YYREEE (reference sequence). V lost 3 bases to trimming and J lost 6 bases; unmatched junction nucleotides: 5. The CDR3 loop spans 15 amino acids. The CDR3 DNA reads as TGTGCCAGCAGCTCGACCGGGACAGGGGATGAAAAACTGTTTTTT. Translation gives CASSSTGTGDEKLFF.

CDR3 bases: TGTGCCAGCAGCCGAGCGGGGGTCACAGATACGCAGTATTTT. This sequence encodes CASSRAGVTDTQYF. The chain employs TRBV6-5 and TRBJ2-3; 8 positions match TRBD2. V gave up 6 bases and J gave up 2 bases; unmatched junction bases: 4. This CDR3 region has 14 residues. Germline V gives CDR1 MNHEY, CDR2 SVGAGI.

In its sample, this clone was seen once. The chain links TRBV13 to TRBJ2-3; D is possibly TRBD1 (6 bases). Per the germline V gene, CDR1 is PRHDT and CDR2 is FYEKMQ (reference sequence). The CDR3 length is 15 residues. V was cut by 6 bases and J by 0 bases, with 13 bases left in between. The CDR3 reads CASSRWGRSTDTQYF. CDR3 bases: TGTGCCAGCAGTCGGTGGGGGCGGAGCACAGATACGCAGTATTTT.

The chain is built from TRBV6-6 and TRBJ2-7, with D possibly TRBD2 on 5 matching bases. Trimming removed 1 base at V and 5 bases at J, with 18 bases between. The V gene's germline CDR1 is MNHNY and CDR2 SVGAGI (reference sequence). This CDR3 contains 16 residues. CDR3 sequence reads: CASSYFLGGLPHEQYF. CDR3 sequence (DNA): TGTGCCAGCAGTTACTTCCTAGGAGGCCTCCCCCACGAGCAGTACTTC.

The gene calls are TRBV7-3 and TRBJ2-3, with D perhaps TRBD1 (6 bases). Trimming took 3 bases from V and 3 from J, leaving 16 bases between them. This CDR3 region has 16 residues. Germline values: CDR1 SGHTA, CDR2 FQGTGA. The CDR3 coding sequence is TGTGCCAGCAGCTTTGGATCAGGGGCGGGTACAGATACGCAGTATTTT. Protein product: CASSFGSGAGTDTQYF.

The V and J genes are TRBV10-1 and TRBJ2-1; D gene uncertain. This CDR3 spans 13 amino acids. Germline-derived CDR1 and CDR2 are WNHNN and SYGVQD (reference sequence). Trimming shortened V by 0 bases and J by 4 bases, and 4 bases separated the two germline ends. The CDR3 protein is CASSESLYNEQFF. The CDR3, as DNA: TGCGCCAGCAGTGAGTCCCTTTACAATGAGCAGTTCTTC.

The V and J genes are TRBV19 and TRBJ1-4; a weak D match, TRBD1 (5 bases). CDR3 length: 15 amino acids. The V end lost 6 bases, the J end lost 0 bases, and 11 bases lay between the germline ends. The germline V gene encodes CDR1 LNHDA and CDR2 SQIVND (reference sequence). The CDR3 nucleotides read TGTGCCAGTAGCAATACAGGTGCAACTAATGAAAAACTGTTTTTT. Its translation: CASSNTGATNEKLFF.

The rearrangement joins TRBV25-1 to TRBJ2-3, with 11 nucleotides matching TRBD2. The CDR3 has 18 residues. Germline CDR1 and CDR2: MGHDK and SYGVNS. V gave up 6 bases and J gave up 6 bases; unmatched junction bases: 17. The CDR3 DNA is TGTGCCAGCAGGGGGGGGACTAGCGGAACACCTCCGACGGATACGCAGTATTTT. Translated: CASRGGTSGTPPTDTQYF.

This clone has just a few counts. V usage is TRBV4-1 and J usage is TRBJ2-1, with 9 positions matching TRBD1. In germline, CDR1 is MGHRA, CDR2 YSYEKL. J was trimmed by 3 bases and V by 5 bases; bases with no gene match: 2. There are 14 residues in the CDR3. This chain's CDR3 is CASSSGQGYNEQFF. For the CDR3, the DNA is TGCGCCAGCAGCTCGGGACAGGGCTACAATGAGCAGTTCTTC.

DNA for the CDR3: TGTGCCAGCAGGCCCCGGGGGAGCTACGAGCAGTACTTC. Translation: CASRPRGSYEQYF. The chain joins TRBV13 to TRBJ2-7; possible D gene TRBD2, 6 bases. The germline V and J ends were trimmed by 6 bases and 3 bases, with 12 bases remaining between them. The CDR3 totals 13 residues. Germline CDR1 PRHDT, CDR2 FYEKMQ (reference sequence).